What follows describes a single T cell receptor beta chain. This clonotype has a handful of counts. Its antigen is not yet known. No base qualities exist here, and no much larger clone lies one base off it. The source of the sample is a study of CD8 T cells in Susac syndrome (dated by TCRdb to about 2019). Study-wide context: Whether CD8+ T cell activation and differentiation in Susac syndrome was antigen driven was tested using repertoire sequencing. CD8+ T cell repertoire clonality was compared between some 12 healthy donors, approximately 14 Susac syndrome patients and some 15 multiple sclerosis patients. The paper as a whole reports these results and caveats: The study acknowledged that relatively few individuals were included in the TCR sequencing and HLA analysis.

Peripheral blood CD8+ and CD4+ T cells from healthy donors, Susac syndrome patients and multiple sclerosis patients were profiled by high-throughput TCR beta sequencing. Healthy donors were age- and sex-matched controls. Bulk CD8+ and CD4+ T cells were purified by magnetic negative isolation, whereas CD8+ TEMRA cells were enriched by FACS. Blood was collected in EDTA tubes and processed within 24 hours, with PBMCs isolated through density gradient centrifugation. PBMCs destined for TCR sequencing were cryopreserved in liquid nitrogen and later thawed in a 37 °C water bath. The sorted or isolated CD4+, CD8+ and CD8+ TEMRA cells reached a purity of at least 90%. RNA was extracted using the RNeasy kit, and about 0.45 to 1 microgram was reverse transcribed with random hexamers. TCR beta CDR3 regions were amplified with the immunoSEQ multiplex PCR assay covering 54 Vbeta and 13 Jbeta segments. To correct PCR amplification bias, a synthetic template baseline was used for both primer optimization and computational correction. Per the source publication's procedure: Reads were annotated to V, D and J genes according to IMGT and were analyzed with immunoSEQ Analyzer, with only productive sequences retained. Clonality was computed as one minus Shannon entropy normalized by log2 of the number of productive unique sequences. Public and private clones were assessed among the 100 most prevalent clones of each patient and control. Clones were defined as Susac-specific if absent from the healthy and MS cohorts, from 1052 published viral clones and from other ImmuneACCESS disease sequences. The raw public data were reprocessed by TCRdb itself: fastp quality trimming at Q25, MiXCR clonotype calling, in-frame beta chains only. All rows with the same CDR3 protein become a single entry with the most common DNA and genes. The V and J calls and clone size are TCRdb's, not the authors'. In all, the sample holds 53,000 or so distinct CDR3 sequences, and over 85% of those were seen once. The ten top clones hold approximately 0.53% of the sample.

The CDR3 covers 10 residues, taking in both the cysteine and the phenylalanine. Only the CDR3 DNA is retained, 30 bases long and in frame from the first base. CDR1 and CDR2, looked up from the germline V gene (reference sequence), are LNHNV and YYDKDF. A distance of 5 bases separates the germline ends of V and J, which lose 8 bases and 7 bases respectively. The material sequenced was CD8+ T cells from PBMCs. The clonotype comes from a human donor in good health. The chain links TRBV15 with TRBJ1-4; no D gene is confidently identified. The CDR3: CATGLEKLFF. The sequenced DNA is TGTGCCACCGGCCTTGAAAAACTGTTTTTT.